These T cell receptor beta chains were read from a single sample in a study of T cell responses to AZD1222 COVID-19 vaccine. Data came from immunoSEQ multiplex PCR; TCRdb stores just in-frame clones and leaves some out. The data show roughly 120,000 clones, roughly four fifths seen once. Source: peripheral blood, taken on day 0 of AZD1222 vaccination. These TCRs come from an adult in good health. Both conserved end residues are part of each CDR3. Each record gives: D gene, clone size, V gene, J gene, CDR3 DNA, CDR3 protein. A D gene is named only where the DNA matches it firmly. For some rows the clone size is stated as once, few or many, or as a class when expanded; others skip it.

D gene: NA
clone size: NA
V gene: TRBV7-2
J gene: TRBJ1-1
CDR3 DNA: TGTGCCAGCAGCTTAGAGACAGGTCTCTACACTGAAGCTTTCTTT
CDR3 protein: CASSLETGLYTEAFF

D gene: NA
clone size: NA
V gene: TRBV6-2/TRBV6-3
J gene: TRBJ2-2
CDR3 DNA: TGTGCCAGCAGTTACAGGACCGGGGAGCTGTTTTTT
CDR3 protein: CASSYRTGELFF

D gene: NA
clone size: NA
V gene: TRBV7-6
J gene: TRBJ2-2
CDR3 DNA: TGTGCCAGCAGCTTAGAGTCGGCTAGCGTCACCGGGGAGCTGTTTTTT
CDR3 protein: CASSLESASVTGELFF

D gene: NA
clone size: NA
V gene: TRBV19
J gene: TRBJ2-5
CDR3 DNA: TGTGCCAGTAGTATAGCCGCACAAGAGACCCAGTACTTC
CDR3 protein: CASSIAAQETQYF

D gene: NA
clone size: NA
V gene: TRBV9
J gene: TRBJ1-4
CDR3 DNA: TGTGCCAGCTCGCTAGGGGGTAGAACTAATGAAAAACTGTTTTTT
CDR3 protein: CASSLGGRTNEKLFF

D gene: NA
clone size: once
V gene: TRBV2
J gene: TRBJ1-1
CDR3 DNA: TGTGCCAGCAGTGAACTGACAGGAAACATGAACACTGAAGCTTTCTTT
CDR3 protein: CASSELTGNMNTEAFF

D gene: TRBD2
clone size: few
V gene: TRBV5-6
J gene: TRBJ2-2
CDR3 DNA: TGTGCCAGCAGCTTGAGGAGCGGGGTGAACACCGGGGAGCTGTTTTTT
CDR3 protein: CASSLRSGVNTGELFF

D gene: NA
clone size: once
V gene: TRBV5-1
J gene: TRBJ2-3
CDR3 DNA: TGCGCCAGCAGTGGGACGGACCGCACAGATACGCAGTATTTT
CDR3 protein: CASSGTDRTDTQYF

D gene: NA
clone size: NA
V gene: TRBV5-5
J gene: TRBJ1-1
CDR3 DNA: TGTGCCAGCAGCCGCGACGAAGATAGTTCTTTCTTT
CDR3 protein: CASSRDEDSSFF

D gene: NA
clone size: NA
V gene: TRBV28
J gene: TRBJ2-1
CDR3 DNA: TGTGCCACCGGGGGTCTGGGGGTAGGGAAGACCAATGAGCAGTTCTTC
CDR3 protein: CATGGLGVGKTNEQFF